These 14 T cell receptor beta chains share one sample of origin, sequenced in a study of cytomegalovirus exposure and HLA in healthy donors. In the PCR, 60 Vbeta and 13 Jbeta primers were used. Clones were read by immunoSEQ multiplex PCR, and TCRdb kept only the in-frame ones, dropping some. The data hold roughly 180,000 clones, with about 80% observed a single time. Sequences were obtained from PBMCs. These receptor sequences come from a woman in her sixties in good health and CMV-seropositive.

The rearrangement uses TRBV7-3 and TRBJ2-7; a weak D match, TRBD2 (6 bases). The V gene lost 5 bases and the J gene lost 5 bases, with 19 bases spanning the gap. This CDR3 spans 15 amino acids. Germline CDR1 SGHTA, CDR2 FQGTGA. The CDR3 DNA follows: TGTGCCAGCAGCCCAACCCCGACTAGTCGGCACGAGCAGTACTTC. Its translation is CASSPTPTSRHEQYF.

This clone was counted a single time. The V call is TRBV28, the J call TRBJ1-1, with D maybe TRBD1 (5 bases). CDR1 is MDHEN, CDR2 SYDVKM, per germline. This CDR3 spans 15 amino acids. Trimming removed 2 bases at V and 1 base at J, with 11 bases between. CDR3 in amino acids: CASSLDDSSNTEAFF. The CDR3 DNA follows: TGTGCCAGCAGTTTAGATGACAGTTCGAACACTGAAGCTTTCTTT.

This clone has just a few counts. The chain links TRBV6-1 to TRBJ1-1, with 7 bases that match TRBD1. Unmatched junction bases numbered 7, after V lost 2 bases and J lost 4 bases. The CDR3 spans 15 residues. Germline V lookup: CDR1 MNHNS, CDR2 SASEGT. DNA for the CDR3: TGTGCCAGCAGTGAACCTGGCAGGGGGTTCACTGAAGCTTTCTTT. Encoded protein: CASSEPGRGFTEAFF.

The rearrangement uses TRBV28 and TRBJ1-5; possible D gene TRBD1, 6 bases. V was clipped by 6 bases and J by 2 bases, with 20 bases between them. CDR1 MDHEN and CDR2 SYDVKM come from the germline V gene. The CDR3 runs to 17 residues. DNA for the CDR3: TGTGCCAGCAGGCCAACAGGGAGGGCGTGGGGCAATCAGCCCCAGCATTTT. This sequence encodes CASRPTGRAWGNQPQHF.

For this clone: The sample has other DNA sequences that encode this CDR3 too. The CDR3 region has the DNA TGTGCCAGCAGTTTACAGGGTTATGGCTACACCTTC. Translated, it gives CASSLQGYGYTF. V and J are TRBV28 and TRBJ1-2; maybe TRBD1 (5 bases). Trimming stripped 2 bases from V and 5 bases from J, with 6 bases between. CDR3 length equals 12 residues. Germline V CDR1 and CDR2: MDHEN, SYDVKM.

This rearrangement joins TRBV14 to TRBJ1-6, with TRBD1 matching 10 bases. There are 16 residues in the CDR3. CDR1 SGHDN and CDR2 FVKESK come from the germline V gene. V lost 0 bases and J lost 8; bases outside the gene matches: 4. The CDR3 sequence is CASSQETGGLDSPLHF. DNA for the CDR3: TGTGCCAGCAGCCAAGAGACAGGGGGCTTGGATTCACCCCTCCACTTT.

This rearrangement joins TRBV28 to TRBJ2-7; 7 bases line up with TRBD2. Germline lookup yields CDR1 MDHEN and CDR2 SYDVKM. The J segment lost 2 bases and the V segment lost 5 bases, leaving 3 bases of the junction unmatched. The CDR3 runs 13 residues. The CDR3 region has the DNA TGTGCCAGCAGTCACGGGGGGACCTACGAGCAGTACTTC. It yields the protein CASSHGGTYEQYF.

This clone was detected only once. V is TRBV30 and J is TRBJ2-5; 8 bases fit TRBD2. The J call may be incorrect, as the DNA end agrees better with TRBJ2-7. This CDR3 spans 14 amino acids. Germline V gene lookup returns CDR1 GTSNPN and CDR2 SVGIG (reference sequence). The CDR3 loop reads CAWRHSGVPYEQYF. Written as DNA, the CDR3 is TGTGCCTGGAGACATAGCGGGGTGCCCTACGAGCAGTACTTC.

Here the CDR3 DNA reads TGTGCCAGCAGCTTGGGGACAACCTACGAGCAGTACTTC. This encodes CASSLGTTYEQYF. The genes are TRBV7-3 and TRBJ2-7; possible D gene TRBD1, 6 bases. V lost 3 bases and J 2 bases, leaving 8 bases between the germline ends. In germline, CDR1 is SGHTA, CDR2 FQGTGA. The CDR3 consists of 13 residues.

This clone appeared once. The V and J genes are TRBV7-9 and TRBJ2-3; D may be TRBD2 (6 bases). The germline V gene encodes CDR1 SEHNR and CDR2 FQNEAQ (reference sequence). The CDR3 length is 16 residues. Deletions cut 1 base from V and 1 base from J, with 12 bases between. This CDR3 reads CASSLVEGIRTDTQYF. The CDR3 DNA reads TGTGCCAGCAGCTTAGTGGAGGGGATCCGCACAGATACGCAGTATTTT.

The count of this clone is one. An end of the junction does not agree with germline; a read error may underlie this. The chain uses TRBV7-7 and TRBJ2-1; the match to TRBD2 covers 10 bases. Germline CDR1 is SSHAT and CDR2 is FNYEAQ (reference sequence). The CDR3 length is 17 residues. Here the CDR3 DNA reads TGTGCTAGCAGCGCTGACCCTAGCGGGAGCTCCTACAATGAGCAGTTCTTC. Protein product: CASSADPSGSSYNEQFF.

This chain joins TRBV28 and TRBJ1-3, with 7 nucleotides matching TRBD1. Germline CDR1 MDHEN, CDR2 SYDVKM. CDR3 length equals 16 residues. V lost 1 base and J lost 4; bases outside the gene matches: 7. CDR3 residues: CASSLSDRAWGNTIYF. The CDR3, as DNA: TGTGCCAGCAGTTTATCCGACAGGGCGTGGGGAAACACCATATATTTT. Looking up the rest from reference TRBV28 and TRBJ1-3 gives the full variable domain: DVKVTQSSRYLVKRTGEKVFLECVQDMDHENMFWYRQDPGLGLRLIYFSYDVKMKEKGDIPEGYSVSREKKERFSLILESASTNQTSMYLCASSLSDRAWGNTIYFGEGSWLTVV.

This chain connects TRBV5-6 to TRBJ2-7; the match to TRBD2 covers 8 bases. The trim removed 3 bases at V and 5 bases at J, leaving 7 bases unmatched. Germline-derived CDR1 and CDR2 are SGHDT and YYEEEE. CDR3 size: 14 residues. The CDR3 loop reads CASSSGLVWNEQYF. The CDR3 nucleotides read TGTGCCAGCAGCTCGGGACTAGTGTGGAACGAGCAGTACTTC.

This sequence joins TRBV27 and TRBJ2-7; a possible D gene is TRBD2 (5 bases). V dropped 4 bases and J dropped 3 bases, with 10 bases sitting between them. Germline lookup yields CDR1 MNHEY and CDR2 SMNVEV (reference sequence). The CDR3 has 13 amino acids. CDR3 loop: CASSSGRDYEQYF. The CDR3 DNA sequence: TGTGCCAGCAGTTCTGGACGGGACTACGAGCAGTACTTC.